This T cell receptor (beta chain) was retrieved from a study of regulatory T cells in long-lasting Graves disease. Both iRepertoire HTBI primers and Arm-PCR of CDR3 regions were used to build the TCR beta libraries. TCRdb ran MiXCR on the multiplex PCR reads and lists one entry per CDR3 protein. Of roughly 380,000 distinct CDR3 sequences detected, 15% to 17% appear once; the ten largest clones hold 20% to 25%. This clonotype was counted many times. The time point here: newly diagnosed GD, antithyroid drugs for less than 3 months. Extracted RNA from PBMCs served as the source of the TCR library. Germline V lookup: CDR1 SEHNR, CDR2 FQNEAQ (reference sequence). With 6 bases clipped from V and 4 bases from J, the junction kept 11 bases outside the gene matches. The length of the CDR3 is 16 residues.

The sequenced sample was peripheral blood mononuclear cells (PBMCs), obtained at new diagnosis, from a patient treated with antithyroid drugs. The receptor was derived from a female donor with Graves disease. This rearrangement joins TRBV7-9 to TRBJ2-1, with 8 bases that match TRBD1. CDR3 DNA: TGTGCCAGCAGGCCGGTGGCAGGGGGCCTATACAATGAGCAGTTCTTC. It encodes CASRPVAGGLYNEQFF.